This T cell receptor (beta chain) was recorded in a study of shared clonotypes between healthy human individuals. Produced via immunoSEQ multiplex PCR; TCRdb's table is partial and in-frame only. The data hold millions of clones, with about 92% observed a single time. CD8 cells classed as naive were CD45RO-negative and positively selected for CCR7, excluding terminally differentiated effector memory CD45RA+ cells. Germline V gene sequence: CDR1 SQVTM, CDR2 ANQGSEA. CDR3 length: 14 amino acids. J gave up 6 bases and V 6 bases, and 10 bases lay outside the gene matches. The V gene is TRBV29-1, the J gene TRBJ2-1; 8 nucleotides align to TRBD2. Source material: naive CD8+ T cells from PBMCs. This sequence originates from a man aged 18 to 30 in good health. Some clones in this sample may be carry-over from other donors' samples. The CDR3 reads CSVVSGGRPNEQFF. DNA of the CDR3: TGCAGCGTGGTCAGCGGGGGCCGCCCCAATGAGCAGTTCTTC.